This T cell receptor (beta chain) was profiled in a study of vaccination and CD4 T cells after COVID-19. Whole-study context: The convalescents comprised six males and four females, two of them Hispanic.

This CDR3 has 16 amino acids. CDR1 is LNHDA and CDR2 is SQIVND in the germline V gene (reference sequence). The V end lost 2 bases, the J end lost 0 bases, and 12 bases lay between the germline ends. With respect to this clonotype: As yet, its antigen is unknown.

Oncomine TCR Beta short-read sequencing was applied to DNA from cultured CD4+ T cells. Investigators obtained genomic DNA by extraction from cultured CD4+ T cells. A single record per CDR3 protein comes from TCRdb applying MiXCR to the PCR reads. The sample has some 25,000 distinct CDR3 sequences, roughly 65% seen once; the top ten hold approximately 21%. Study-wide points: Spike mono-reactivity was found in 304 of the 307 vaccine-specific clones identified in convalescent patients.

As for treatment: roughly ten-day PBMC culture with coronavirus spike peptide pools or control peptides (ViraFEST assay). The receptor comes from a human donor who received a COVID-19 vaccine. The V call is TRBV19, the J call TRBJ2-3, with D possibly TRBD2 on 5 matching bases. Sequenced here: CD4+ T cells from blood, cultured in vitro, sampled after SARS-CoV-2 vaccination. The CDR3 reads CASSISPGSSTDTQYF. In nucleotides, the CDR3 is TGTGCCAGTAGTATAAGCCCGGGATCTAGCACAGATACGCAGTATTTT.